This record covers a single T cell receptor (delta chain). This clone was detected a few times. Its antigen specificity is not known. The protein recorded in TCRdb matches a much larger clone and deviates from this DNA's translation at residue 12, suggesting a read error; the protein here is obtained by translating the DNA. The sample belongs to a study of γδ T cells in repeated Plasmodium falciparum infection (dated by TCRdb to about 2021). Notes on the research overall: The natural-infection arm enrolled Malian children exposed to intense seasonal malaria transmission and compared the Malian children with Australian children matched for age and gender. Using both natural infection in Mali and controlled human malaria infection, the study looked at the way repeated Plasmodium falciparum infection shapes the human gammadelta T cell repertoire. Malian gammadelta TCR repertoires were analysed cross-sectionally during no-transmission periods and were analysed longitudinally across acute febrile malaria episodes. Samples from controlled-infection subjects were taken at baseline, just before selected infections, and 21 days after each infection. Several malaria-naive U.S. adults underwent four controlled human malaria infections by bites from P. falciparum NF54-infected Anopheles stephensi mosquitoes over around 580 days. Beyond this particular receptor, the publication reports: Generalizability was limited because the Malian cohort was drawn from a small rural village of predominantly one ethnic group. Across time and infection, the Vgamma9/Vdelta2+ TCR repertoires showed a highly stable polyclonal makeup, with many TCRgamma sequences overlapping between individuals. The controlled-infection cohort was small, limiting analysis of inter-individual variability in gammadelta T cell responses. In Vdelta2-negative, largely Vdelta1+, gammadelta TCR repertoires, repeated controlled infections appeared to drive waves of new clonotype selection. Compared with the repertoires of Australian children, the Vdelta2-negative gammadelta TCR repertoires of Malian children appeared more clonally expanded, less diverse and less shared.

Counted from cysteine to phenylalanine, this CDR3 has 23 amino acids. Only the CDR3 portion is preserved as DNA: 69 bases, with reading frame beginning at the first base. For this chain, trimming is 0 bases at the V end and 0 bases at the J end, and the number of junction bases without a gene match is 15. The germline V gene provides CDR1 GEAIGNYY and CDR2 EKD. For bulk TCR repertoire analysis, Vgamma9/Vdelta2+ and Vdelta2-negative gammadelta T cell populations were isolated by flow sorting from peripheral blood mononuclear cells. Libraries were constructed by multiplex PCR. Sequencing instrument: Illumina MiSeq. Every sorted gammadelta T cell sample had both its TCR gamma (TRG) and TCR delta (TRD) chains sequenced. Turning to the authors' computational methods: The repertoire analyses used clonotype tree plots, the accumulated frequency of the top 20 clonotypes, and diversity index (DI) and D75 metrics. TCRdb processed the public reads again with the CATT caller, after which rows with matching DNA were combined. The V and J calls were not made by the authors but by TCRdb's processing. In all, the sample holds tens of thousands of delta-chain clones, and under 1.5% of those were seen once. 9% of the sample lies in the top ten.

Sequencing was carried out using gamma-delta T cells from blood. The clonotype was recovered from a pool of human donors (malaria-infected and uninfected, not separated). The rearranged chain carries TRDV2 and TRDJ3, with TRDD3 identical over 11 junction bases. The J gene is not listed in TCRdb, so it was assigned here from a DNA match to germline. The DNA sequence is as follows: TGTGCCTGTGACACCGGGGACTGGGGGATATCGTGGACCAGCTCCTGGGACACCCGACAGATGTTTTTC. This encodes CACDTGDWGISWTSSWDTRQMFF.